The rows below give T cell receptor beta chains drawn from one sample of a study of T cells after yellow fever vaccination. From the 5' RACE reads, TCRdb called clonotypes with MiXCR, one entry per CDR3 protein. Found here are some 600,000 distinct CDR3 sequences, around 12% of them singletons; the top ten hold 14% to 15%. Sample: PBMCs, taken on the day of the yellow fever booster vaccination. Receptors originate from a man aged 25-45 years who received the YFV17D yellow fever vaccine. Both conserved end residues are part of each CDR3. The D gene is left open where the match is weak. Size tells how often a clone was seen (once, few, many) or the class of an expanded clone, and some rows leave it out.

J gene: TRBJ2-1; V gene: TRBV4-1; clone size: -; D gene: TRBD2; CDR3 DNA: TGCGCCAGCAGCCAAGGGGCCCTTATTAAGAGTAGCGGGAGGGCCGGGACCTACAATGAGCAGTTCTTC; CDR3 protein: CASSQGALIKSSGRAGTYNEQFF
J gene: TRBJ2-1; V gene: TRBV6-2/TRBV6-3; clone size: -; D gene: TRBD2; CDR3 DNA: TGTGCCAGCAGTTACTCCCTAGCGGGAGGGGTCGATGAGCAGTTCTTC; CDR3 protein: CASSYSLAGGVDEQFF
J gene: TRBJ1-1; V gene: TRBV10-3; clone size: few; D gene: -; CDR3 DNA: TGTGCCATCAGTGAGTCGACGGCTTTCCCCGGAGCTTTCTTT; CDR3 protein: CAISESTAFPGAFF
J gene: TRBJ2-5; V gene: TRBV7-8; clone size: few; D gene: TRBD2; CDR3 DNA: TGTGCCAGCAGCTCCGGGACTAGTTTTCAAGAGACCCAGTACTTC; CDR3 protein: CASSSGTSFQETQYF
J gene: TRBJ2-6; V gene: TRBV6-1; clone size: -; D gene: -; CDR3 DNA: TGTGCCAGCAGTCGACAGGTCCTCTCTGGGGCCAACGTCCTGACTTTC; CDR3 protein: CASSRQVLSGANVLTF
J gene: TRBJ1-5; V gene: TRBV20-1; clone size: few; D gene: -; CDR3 DNA: TGCAGTGCTAAGCAGACCGATCAGCCCCAGCATTTT; CDR3 protein: CSAKQTDQPQHF
J gene: TRBJ1-1; V gene: TRBV18; clone size: few; D gene: -; CDR3 DNA: TGTGCCAGCTCACCGACGGTGAAGACTGAAGCTTTCTTT; CDR3 protein: CASSPTVKTEAFF
J gene: TRBJ2-1; V gene: TRBV6-5; clone size: -; D gene: TRBD1; CDR3 DNA: TGTGCCAGCAGGTTACAGGGGGTCTGTTCCTACAATGAGCAGTTCTTC; CDR3 protein: CASRLQGVCSYNEQFF
J gene: TRBJ2-5; V gene: TRBV4-3; clone size: -; D gene: TRBD1; CDR3 DNA: TGCGCCAGCAGCGTCCGGACAGGGCAGGAGACCCAGTACTTC; CDR3 protein: CASSVRTGQETQYF
J gene: TRBJ2-1; V gene: TRBV6-5; clone size: -; D gene: TRBD2; CDR3 DNA: TGTGCCAGCAGTTACACCCGGACTAGCGGGAGGAGCAATGAGCAGTTCTTC; CDR3 protein: CASSYTRTSGRSNEQFF
J gene: TRBJ2-7; V gene: TRBV7-2; clone size: -; D gene: -; CDR3 DNA: TGTGCCAGCAGCTTATACGGGGAAAACGAGCAGTACTTC; CDR3 protein: CASSLYGENEQYF